The 21 T cell receptor beta chains presented below share a single source sample, sequenced in a study of cytotoxic CD8 clonotypes in ibrutinib-treated CLL. TCRdb keeps only in-frame clones here, not all; method: immunoSEQ multiplex PCR. There are about 68,000 clones in the sample; 65% to 85% occur only once, and 7.7% lies in the top ten. The sample was PBMCs, taken at disease progression, from a patient treated with ibrutinib. These receptors came from a human donor with chronic lymphocytic leukemia.

This sequence joins TRBV5-5 and TRBJ2-2, with TRBD1 matching 11 bases. CDR3 length equals 16 residues. Looked up from germline, CDR1 is SGHKS and CDR2 is YYEKEE (reference sequence). The junction had 7 bases not matched to a gene; V was cut back by 5 bases and J by 4 bases. The DNA for the CDR3 is TGTGCCAGCAGAAGGGGGACAGGGGGTAGCACCGGGGAGCTGTTTTTT. As protein: CASRRGTGGSTGELFF.

This chain connects TRBV7-9 to TRBJ1-1; 7 nucleotides match TRBD1. The CDR3 is made up of 15 amino acids. Trimming took 5 bases from V and 5 from J; bases not matched to a gene: 11. CDR1 and CDR2 from the germline V gene are SEHNR and FQNEAQ (reference sequence). DNA of the CDR3: TGTGCCAGCAGCCTTGGGACAGTTTGGCGTACTGAAGCTTTCTTT. Its translation: CASSLGTVWRTEAFF.

This chain links TRBV19 with TRBJ2-7, with D possibly matching TRBD2 (6 bases). Trimming cost V 3 bases and J 2 bases, with 11 bases left between them. The CDR3 runs to 14 residues. Germline lookup yields CDR1 LNHDA and CDR2 SQIVND (reference sequence). DNA for the CDR3: TGTGCCAGTAGTATCAGCGGGCCGGCCTACGAGCAGTACTTC. Amino acids: CASSISGPAYEQYF. Supplemented by reference TRBV19 and TRBJ2-7, the full variable domain reads DGGITQSPKYLFRKEGQNVTLSCEQNLNHDAMYWYRQDPGQGLRLIYYSQIVNDFQKGDIAEGYSVSREKKESFPLTVTSAQKNPTAFYLCASSISGPAYEQYFGPGTRLTVT.

The rearrangement links TRBV10-1 to TRBJ2-7; no clear D. V dropped 0 bases and J dropped 3 bases, with 12 bases sitting between them. In germline, CDR1 is WNHNN, CDR2 SYGVQD (reference sequence). This CDR3 comprises 15 residues. CDR3 sequence: CASSESAGVGYEQYF. The CDR3 nucleotides are TGCGCCAGCAGTGAGTCGGCTGGGGTGGGCTACGAGCAGTACTTC.

The V call is TRBV5-1, the J call TRBJ2-5; 9 positions agree with TRBD1. The CDR3 loop spans 15 amino acids. J was trimmed by 5 bases and V by 4 bases; bases with no gene match: 9. Germline CDR1 reads SGHRS; CDR2 reads YFSETQ. The CDR3 DNA follows: TGCGCCAGCAGCACGGCCGGGACAGGGATCGAGACCCAGTACTTC. This translates into CASSTAGTGIETQYF.

CDR3 residues: CASSQGEAGNFYEQYF. CDR3 coding DNA: TGCGCCAGCAGCCAAGGGGAGGCAGGGAACTTCTACGAGCAGTACTTC. The V gene is TRBV4-1, the J gene TRBJ2-7; possibly TRBD2 for D (6 bases). V lost 1 base and J 3 bases, leaving 16 bases between the germline ends. The CDR3 length is 16 residues. CDR1 and CDR2 (germline): MGHRA, YSYEKL.

The table lists this clone with many counts. The J gene is TRBJ1-3, the V gene TRBV21-1; TRBD1, the D gene given by the table, was not confirmed from the DNA. TRBV21-1 is an annotated pseudogene. The CDR3 sequence is 16 residues long. CDR3 protein: CASSKDRDRAGNTIYF. The CDR3 DNA sequence: TGTGCCAGCAGCAAAGATAGAGACAGGGCTGGAAACACCATATATTTT.

V usage is TRBV30 and J usage is TRBJ1-6; the D gene is possibly TRBD1 (5 bases). Germline V lookup: CDR1 GTSNPN, CDR2 SVGIG (reference sequence). The CDR3 has 15 amino acids. Trimming stripped 2 bases from V and 5 bases from J, with 13 bases between. DNA for the CDR3: TGTGCCTGGAGTTGGGGGGTGGAGGATAATTCACCCCTCCACTTT. Translating it yields CAWSWGVEDNSPLHF.

The chain combines TRBV6-9 with TRBJ1-1, with no clear D. From germline, CDR1 is MNHGY and CDR2 SVAAGI. CDR3 length equals 12 residues. Trimming took 9 bases from V and 1 from J, leaving 9 bases between them. CDR3 residues: CARRQTNTEAFF. CDR3 coding DNA: TGTGCCAGGAGACAAACGAACACTGAAGCTTTCTTT.

The V and J genes are TRBV11-2 and TRBJ2-1; D ambiguous. Germline CDR1 reads SGHAT; CDR2 reads FQNNGV. This CDR3 has 13 amino acids. V was trimmed by 5 bases and J by 15 bases, leaving 20 bases between them. The CDR3 loop reads CASSPRNPPRLFF. The CDR3 DNA follows: TGTGCCAGCAGCCCACGAAACCCCCCTAGATTGTTCTTC.

The rearrangement links TRBV11-2 to TRBJ2-7; 7 bases are shared with TRBD2. The V gene end was trimmed by 1 base and the J gene end by 2 bases; junction bases not matched to a gene: 11. The length of the CDR3 is 17 residues. Germline V CDR1 and CDR2: SGHAT, FQNNGV. The CDR3 DNA is TGTGCCAGCAGCTTAGGGGAGGGGTCAAGCCTACCCTACGAGCAGTACTTC. It yields the protein CASSLGEGSSLPYEQYF.

In its sample, this clone was seen once. The V gene is TRBV25-1, the J gene TRBJ2-5, with D possibly TRBD1 on 5 matching bases. Gene TRBJ2-7 matches the end of the DNA better, so the J call may be wrong. The CDR3 length is 16 residues. Germline CDR1 and CDR2: MGHDK and SYGVNS. CDR3 bases: TGTGCCAGCAGTGAAGGGGCAGGGCTTGGCTCCTACGAGCAGTACTTC. Its translation is CASSEGAGLGSYEQYF.

The chain recombines TRBV19 with TRBJ2-6, with TRBD2 as a possible D gene (5 bases). Germline V CDR1 and CDR2: LNHDA, SQIVND (reference sequence). V dropped 3 bases and J dropped 2 bases, with 11 bases sitting between them. CDR3 length: 16 amino acids. This chain's CDR3 is CASSITRVPGANVLTF. CDR3 in DNA: TGTGCCAGTAGTATTACTAGGGTTCCTGGGGCCAACGTCCTGACTTTC.

V and J are TRBV10-2 and TRBJ1-5; weak D call: TRBD1 (5 bases). Trimming took 2 bases from V and 9 from J, leaving 14 bases between them. The CDR3 runs to 14 residues. Germline lookup yields CDR1 WSHSY and CDR2 SAAADI. CDR3 in DNA: TGCGCCAGCAGTGAGAATACCCCGCAGGGGCCCCAGCATTTT. This translates into CASSENTPQGPQHF.

This clone was seen a single time. The V gene is TRBV13, the J gene TRBJ1-1; 7 positions agree with TRBD1. The CDR3 contains 14 residues. Germline CDR1 and CDR2: PRHDT and FYEKMQ (reference sequence). J lost 2 bases, V lost 5 bases, and 5 bases had no gene match. CDR3 in amino acids: CASSPQGVNTEAFF. In DNA form, the CDR3 reads TGTGCCAGCAGCCCCCAGGGGGTTAACACTGAAGCTTTCTTT.

This chain uses TRBV2 with TRBJ2-7, with 7 bases identical to TRBD2. Germline-derived CDR1 and CDR2 are SNHLY and FYNNEI. Trimming cost V 4 bases and J 2 bases; bases outside gene matches: 11. The CDR3 contains 16 residues. In DNA form, the CDR3 reads TGTGCCAGCAGTGTGCAGGGCGGGGGTAATACCTACGAGCAGTACTTC. It yields the protein CASSVQGGGNTYEQYF.

This chain joins TRBV11-2 and TRBJ1-1; D might be TRBD1 (6 bases). The CDR3 covers 14 residues. V lost 5 bases, J lost 3 bases, and 13 bases lay in between. Germline CDR1 is SGHAT and CDR2 is FQNNGV. This CDR3 reads CASSPRGADTEAFF. Here the CDR3 DNA reads TGTGCCAGCAGCCCCAGGGGCGCGGACACTGAAGCTTTCTTT.

This chain uses TRBV6-1 with TRBJ1-5; D call uncertain. Germline CDR1 and CDR2: MNHNS and SASEGT. CDR3 length: 15 residues. The germline V and J ends were trimmed by 3 bases and 0 bases, with 9 bases remaining between them. CDR3 sequence: CASSEETLSNQPQHF. In DNA, the CDR3 is TGTGCCAGCAGTGAGGAGACACTTAGCAATCAGCCCCAGCATTTT.

The genes are TRBV5-1 and TRBJ1-2; the match to TRBD1 covers 9 bases. V lost 2 bases to trimming and J lost 10 bases; unmatched junction nucleotides: 6. The CDR3 sequence is 13 residues long. Germline lookup yields CDR1 SGHRS and CDR2 YFSETQ. CDR3 amino acids: CASSLGTGNYYTF. The CDR3 DNA reads TGCGCCAGCAGCTTAGGGACAGGGAATTACTACACCTTC.

This clone was picked up a small number of times. This rearrangement joins TRBV7-2 to TRBJ1-1; D not resolved. Germline loops: CDR1 SGHTA, CDR2 FQGNSA. V was trimmed by 2 bases and J by 4 bases, leaving 14 bases between them. This CDR3 has 15 amino acids. Here the CDR3 DNA reads TGTGCCAGCAGCTTAAGGTTTCTCACGAGCACTGAAGCTTTCTTT. Its translation is CASSLRFLTSTEAFF.

J is TRBJ1-1 and V is TRBV6-5; TRBD1 is a possible D gene (6 bases). Trimming took 2 bases from V and 5 from J, leaving 12 bases between them. The germline V gene has CDR1 MNHEY and CDR2 SVGAGI. This CDR3 is built from 14 residues. The CDR3 here is CASSYGGAGTEAFF. The CDR3 DNA follows: TGTGCCAGCAGTTACGGGGGCGCGGGGACTGAAGCTTTCTTT.